The clone carrying this T cell receptor (beta chain) was counted only a few times. The CDR3 totals 17 residues. The V and J ends lost 0 bases and 4 bases respectively, with 18 bases between them. Looked up from germline, CDR1 is SGHRS and CDR2 is YFSETQ. This entry belongs to a study of shared T cell receptors in the human thymus. Generated by immunoSEQ multiplex PCR, the TCRdb table keeps only in-frame clones and is missing some. The data hold 720,000 or so clones, with 80% to 90% observed a single time. Separately, the same data were catalogued under a study of human thymus T cells. That paper adds: Congenital heart defects were the reason for the corrective surgery that the donors, healthy Finnish infants, were having. Thymic tissue was derived from resections collected during corrective heart surgery. Thymic and blood repertoires showed apparently biased V and J gene usage. Highly overlapping thymic repertoires in unrelated individuals were reported by related research.

The sequenced material came from thymocytes. This chain uses TRBV5-1 with TRBJ2-3; perhaps TRBD2 as D (7 bases). This sequence was found in a girl under three years old with a congenital heart defect. CDR3 nucleotides: TGCGCCAGCAGCTTGGAGTTTCTGGGGGGGGCTGCAGATACGCAGTATTTT. Its protein product is CASSLEFLGGAADTQYF.